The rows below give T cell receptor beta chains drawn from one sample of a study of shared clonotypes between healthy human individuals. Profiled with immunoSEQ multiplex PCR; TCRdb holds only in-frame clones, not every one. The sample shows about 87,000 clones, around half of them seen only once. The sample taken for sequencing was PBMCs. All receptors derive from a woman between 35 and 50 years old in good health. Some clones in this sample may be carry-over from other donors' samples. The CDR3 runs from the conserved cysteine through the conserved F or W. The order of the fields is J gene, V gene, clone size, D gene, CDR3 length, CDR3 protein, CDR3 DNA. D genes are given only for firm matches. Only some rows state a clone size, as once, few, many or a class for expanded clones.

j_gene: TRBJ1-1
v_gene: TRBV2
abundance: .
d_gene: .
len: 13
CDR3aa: CASSVDTNTEAFF
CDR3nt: TGTGCCAGCAGTGTAGACACAAACACTGAAGCTTTCTTT

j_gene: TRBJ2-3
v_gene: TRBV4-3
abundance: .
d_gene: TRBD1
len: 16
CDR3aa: CASSQGKTGGTDTQYF
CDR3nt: TGCGCCAGCAGCCAAGGGAAGACAGGGGGGACAGATACGCAGTATTTT

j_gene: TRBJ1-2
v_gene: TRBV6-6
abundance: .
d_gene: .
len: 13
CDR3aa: CASMETGRYGYTF
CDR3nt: TGTGCCAGCATGGAGACAGGACGCTATGGCTACACCTTC

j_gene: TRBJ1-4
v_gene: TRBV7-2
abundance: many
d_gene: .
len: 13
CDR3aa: CASSLGGQEKLFF
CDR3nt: TGTGCCAGCAGCTTAGGTGGCCAGGAAAAACTGTTTTTT

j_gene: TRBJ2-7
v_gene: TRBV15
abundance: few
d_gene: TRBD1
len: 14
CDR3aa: CATSRDRGVHEQYF
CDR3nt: TGTGCCACCAGCAGGGACAGGGGTGTCCACGAGCAGTACTTC

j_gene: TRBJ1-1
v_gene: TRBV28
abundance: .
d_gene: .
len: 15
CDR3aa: CASSPPLRINTEAFF
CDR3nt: TGTGCCAGCAGTCCCCCCCTTCGCATTAACACTGAAGCTTTCTTT

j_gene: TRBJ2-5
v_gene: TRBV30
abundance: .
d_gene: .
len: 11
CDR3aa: CAWTGKETQYF
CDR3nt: TGTGCCTGGACGGGGAAGGAGACCCAGTACTTC

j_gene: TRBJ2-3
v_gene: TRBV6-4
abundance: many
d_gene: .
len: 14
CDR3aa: CASSDGESADTQYF
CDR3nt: TGTGCCAGCAGTGACGGGGAGTCCGCAGATACGCAGTATTTT

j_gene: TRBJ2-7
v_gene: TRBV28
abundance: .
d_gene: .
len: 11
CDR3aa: CASSSGGEQYF
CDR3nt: TGTGCCAGCAGCTCCGGAGGCGAGCAGTACTTC

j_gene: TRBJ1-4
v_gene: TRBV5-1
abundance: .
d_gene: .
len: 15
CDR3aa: CASSLGARTAEKLFF
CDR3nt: TGCGCCAGCAGCTTGGGTGCTAGGACAGCTGAAAAACTGTTTTTT

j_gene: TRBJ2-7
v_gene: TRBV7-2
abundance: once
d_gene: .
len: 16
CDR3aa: CASSSPRGTAIYEQYF
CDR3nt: TGTGCCAGCAGCTCCCCCCGGGGGACAGCTATCTACGAGCAGTACTTC

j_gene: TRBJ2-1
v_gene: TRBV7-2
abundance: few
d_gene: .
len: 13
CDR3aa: CASSSRSYNEQFF
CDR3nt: TGTGCCAGCAGCTCGAGATCCTACAATGAGCAGTTCTTC

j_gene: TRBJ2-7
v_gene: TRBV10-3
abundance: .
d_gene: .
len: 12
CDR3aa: CAISDGIYEQYF
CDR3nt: TGTGCCATCAGTGATGGCATCTACGAGCAGTACTTC

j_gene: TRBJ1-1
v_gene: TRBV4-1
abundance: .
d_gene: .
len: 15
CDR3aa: CASSQDYTIGTEAFF
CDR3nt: TGCGCCAGCAGCCAAGACTACACAATAGGCACTGAAGCTTTCTTT

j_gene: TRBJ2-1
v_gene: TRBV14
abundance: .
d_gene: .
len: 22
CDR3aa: CASSQERPPRRLPQENYNEQFF
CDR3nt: TGTGCCAGCAGCCAAGAACGCCCCCCCCGGAGGCTACCCCAAGAAAATTACAATGAGCAGTTCTTC

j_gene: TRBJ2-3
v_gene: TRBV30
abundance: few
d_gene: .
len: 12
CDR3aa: CAWSLGQDTQYF
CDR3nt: TGTGCCTGGAGTCTCGGACAGGATACGCAGTATTTT

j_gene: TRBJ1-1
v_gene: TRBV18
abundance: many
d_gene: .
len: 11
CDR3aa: CASSPRTEAFF
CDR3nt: TGTGCCAGCTCACCCCGGACTGAAGCTTTCTTT

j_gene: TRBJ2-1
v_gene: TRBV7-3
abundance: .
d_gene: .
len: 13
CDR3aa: CASSLIRGNEQFF
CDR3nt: TGTGCCAGCAGCTTAATCCGAGGCAATGAGCAGTTCTTC

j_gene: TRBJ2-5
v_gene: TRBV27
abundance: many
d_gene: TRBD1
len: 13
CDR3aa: CASGSRTGQTQYF
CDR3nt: TGTGCCAGCGGATCCCGGACAGGACAGACCCAGTACTTC

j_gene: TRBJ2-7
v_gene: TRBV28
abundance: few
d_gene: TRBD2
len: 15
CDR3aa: CASSSFSRGVYEQYF
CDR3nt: TGTGCCAGCAGTTCGTTCAGCCGGGGGGTCTACGAGCAGTACTTC

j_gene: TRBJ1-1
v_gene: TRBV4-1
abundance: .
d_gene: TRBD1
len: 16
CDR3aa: CASSQGRQGMNTEAFF
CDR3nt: TGCGCCAGCAGCCAAGGAAGACAGGGGATGAACACTGAAGCTTTCTTT

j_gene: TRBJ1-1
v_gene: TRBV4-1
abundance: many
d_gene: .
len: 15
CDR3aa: CASSQNSQGNTEAFF
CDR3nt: TGCGCCAGCAGCCAAAACTCACAGGGAAACACTGAAGCTTTCTTT

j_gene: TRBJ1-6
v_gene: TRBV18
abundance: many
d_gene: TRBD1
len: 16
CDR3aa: CASSRGTVSPGSPLHF
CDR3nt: TGTGCCAGCTCACGCGGGACAGTTTCCCCGGGGTCACCCCTCCACTTT

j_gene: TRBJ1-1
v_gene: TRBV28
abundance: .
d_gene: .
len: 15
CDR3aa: CASSLFLRAVTEAFF
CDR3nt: TGTGCCAGCAGTTTATTTCTACGGGCGGTCACTGAAGCTTTCTTT

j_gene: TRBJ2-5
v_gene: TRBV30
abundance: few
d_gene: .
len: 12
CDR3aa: CAWSSGSETQYF
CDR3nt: TGTGCCTGGAGTTCAGGGTCCGAGACCCAGTACTTC

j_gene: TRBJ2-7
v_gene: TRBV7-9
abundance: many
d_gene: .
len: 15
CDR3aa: CASSLVRAGTYEQYF
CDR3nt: TGTGCCAGCAGCTTAGTTCGGGCAGGGACGTACGAGCAGTACTTC

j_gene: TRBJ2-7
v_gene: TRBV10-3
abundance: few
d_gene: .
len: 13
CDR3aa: CAISERLLSEQYF
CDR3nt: TGTGCCATCAGTGAGAGGTTGTTGAGCGAGCAGTACTTC

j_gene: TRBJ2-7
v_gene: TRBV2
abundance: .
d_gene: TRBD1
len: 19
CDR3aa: CASSGPPGQRFRGSYEQYF
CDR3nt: TGTGCCAGCAGTGGCCCCCCGGGACAGAGATTCCGGGGCTCCTACGAGCAGTACTTC

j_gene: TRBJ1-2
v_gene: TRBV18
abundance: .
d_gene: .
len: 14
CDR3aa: CASSLGGGNYGYTF
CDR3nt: TGTGCCAGCTCACTCGGTGGGGGGAACTATGGCTACACCTTC

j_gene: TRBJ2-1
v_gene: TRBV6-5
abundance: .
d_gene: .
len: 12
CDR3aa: CASSPGNYEQFF
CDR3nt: TGTGCCAGCAGCCCTGGGAACTATGAGCAGTTCTTC

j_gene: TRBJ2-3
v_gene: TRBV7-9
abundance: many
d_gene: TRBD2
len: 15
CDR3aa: CASSLSSGSSDTQYF
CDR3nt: TGTGCCAGCAGCTTATCTAGCGGGAGTTCAGATACGCAGTATTTT

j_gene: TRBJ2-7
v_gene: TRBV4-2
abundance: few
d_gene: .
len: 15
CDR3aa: CASSQEIDSSYEQYF
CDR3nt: TGTGCCAGCAGCCAAGAAATAGACAGCTCCTACGAGCAGTACTTC

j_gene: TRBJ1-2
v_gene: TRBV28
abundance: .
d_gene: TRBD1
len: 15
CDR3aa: CASRPPGQGNYGYTF
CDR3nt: TGTGCCAGCAGGCCCCCGGGACAGGGAAACTATGGCTACACCTTC

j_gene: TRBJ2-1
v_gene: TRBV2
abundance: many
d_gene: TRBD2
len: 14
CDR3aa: CASGGLAGYNEQFF
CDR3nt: TGTGCCAGCGGAGGACTAGCGGGGTACAATGAGCAGTTCTTC

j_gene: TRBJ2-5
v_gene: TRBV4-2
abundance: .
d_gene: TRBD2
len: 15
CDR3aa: CASSQDRAGVWEQYF
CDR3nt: TGTGCCAGCAGCCAAGACCGAGCGGGAGTTTGGGAGCAGTACTTC

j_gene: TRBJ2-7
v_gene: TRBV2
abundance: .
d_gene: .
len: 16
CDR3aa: CASSEMTRRISYEQYF
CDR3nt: TGTGCCAGCAGTGAAATGACCAGGAGAATCTCCTACGAGCAGTACTTC

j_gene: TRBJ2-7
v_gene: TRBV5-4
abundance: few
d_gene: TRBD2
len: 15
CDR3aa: CASSPGTSSSYEQYF
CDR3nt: TGTGCCAGCAGCCCCGGGACTAGCAGCTCCTACGAGCAGTACTTC

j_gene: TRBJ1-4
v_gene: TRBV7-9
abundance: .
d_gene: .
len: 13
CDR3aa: CATDDFGNEKLFF
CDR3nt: TGTGCCACCGATGATTTTGGTAATGAAAAACTGTTTTTT

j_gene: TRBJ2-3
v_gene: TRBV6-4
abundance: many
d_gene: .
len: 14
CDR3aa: CASSPGLSTDTQYF
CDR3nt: TGTGCCAGCAGTCCGGGACTTAGCACAGATACGCAGTATTTT

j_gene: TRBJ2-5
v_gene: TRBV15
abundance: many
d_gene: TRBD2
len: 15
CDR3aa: CATSRGAGGPQTQYF
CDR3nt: TGTGCCACCAGCAGAGGGGCGGGAGGGCCGCAGACCCAGTACTTC

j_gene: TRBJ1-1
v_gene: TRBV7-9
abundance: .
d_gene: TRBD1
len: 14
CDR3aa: CASSHQGERTEAFF
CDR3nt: TGTGCCAGCAGTCATCAGGGGGAACGCACTGAAGCTTTCTTT

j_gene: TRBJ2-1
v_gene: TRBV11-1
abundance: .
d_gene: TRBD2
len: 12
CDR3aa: CASSPHGRRLVF
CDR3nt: TGTGCCAGCAGCCCGCACGGGAGGAGGCTGGTCTTC

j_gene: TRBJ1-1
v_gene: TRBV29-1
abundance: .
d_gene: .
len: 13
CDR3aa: CSAKDSWLTEAFF
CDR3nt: TGCAGCGCTAAGGACAGCTGGTTGACTGAAGCTTTCTTT

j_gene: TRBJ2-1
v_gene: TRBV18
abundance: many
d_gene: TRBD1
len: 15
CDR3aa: CASSPGTGSYNEQFF
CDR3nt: TGTGCCAGCTCACCCGGGACAGGGTCCTACAATGAGCAGTTCTTC

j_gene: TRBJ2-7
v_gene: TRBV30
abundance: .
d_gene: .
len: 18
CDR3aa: CAWSVSRVRTKTGDEQYF
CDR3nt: TGTGCCTGGAGTGTTTCCAGGGTCAGAACCAAAACCGGTGACGAGCAGTACTTC

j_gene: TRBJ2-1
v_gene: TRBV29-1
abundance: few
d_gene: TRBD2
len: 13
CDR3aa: CSTRLADYNEQFF
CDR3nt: TGCAGCACCCGACTAGCCGACTACAATGAGCAGTTCTTC

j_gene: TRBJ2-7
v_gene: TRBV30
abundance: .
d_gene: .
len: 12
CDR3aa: CAWSVEVYEQYF
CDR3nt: TGTGCCTGGAGTGTCGAGGTCTACGAGCAGTACTTC

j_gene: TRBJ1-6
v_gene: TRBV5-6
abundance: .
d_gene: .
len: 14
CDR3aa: CASSTHREYSPLHF
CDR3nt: TGTGCCAGCAGCACTCACAGGGAGTATTCACCCCTCCACTTT

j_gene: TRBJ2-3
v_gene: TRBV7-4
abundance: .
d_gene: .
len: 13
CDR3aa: CASSFRGTDTQYF
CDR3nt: TGTGCCAGCAGCTTCAGGGGCACAGATACGCAGTATTTT

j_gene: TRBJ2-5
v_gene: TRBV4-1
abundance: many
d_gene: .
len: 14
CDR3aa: CASSQGFREETQYF
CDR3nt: TGCGCCAGCAGCCAAGGATTCAGGGAAGAGACCCAGTACTTC

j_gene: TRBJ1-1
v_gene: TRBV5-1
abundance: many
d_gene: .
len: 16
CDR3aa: CASSQRDTSANTEAFF
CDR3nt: TGCGCCAGCAGCCAAAGGGACACCTCAGCGAACACTGAAGCTTTCTTT

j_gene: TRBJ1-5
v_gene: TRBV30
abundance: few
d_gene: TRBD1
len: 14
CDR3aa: CAWSGDRPPSAQHF
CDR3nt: TGTGCCTGGAGTGGGGACAGGCCACCCTCGGCCCAGCATTTT

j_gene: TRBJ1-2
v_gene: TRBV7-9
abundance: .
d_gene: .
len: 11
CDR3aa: CASSSKLGYTF
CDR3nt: TGTGCCAGCAGCTCCAAGCTTGGCTACACCTTC

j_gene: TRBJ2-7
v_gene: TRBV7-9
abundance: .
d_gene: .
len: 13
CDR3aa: CASSPTEAGEQYF
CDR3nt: TGTGCCAGCAGCCCGACGGAGGCCGGCGAGCAGTACTTC

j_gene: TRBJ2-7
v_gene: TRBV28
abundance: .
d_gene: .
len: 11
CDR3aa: CATSLAYEQYF
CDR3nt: TGTGCCACTTCCCTTGCCTACGAGCAGTACTTC

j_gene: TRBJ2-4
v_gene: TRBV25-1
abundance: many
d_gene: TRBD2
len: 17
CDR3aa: CASSGRVAGSAKNIQYF
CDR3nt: TGTGCCAGCAGTGGACGGGTAGCGGGATCAGCCAAAAACATTCAGTACTTC

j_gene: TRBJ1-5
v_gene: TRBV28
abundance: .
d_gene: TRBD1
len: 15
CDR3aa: CASIWGGQVNQPQHF
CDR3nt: TGTGCCAGCATTTGGGGGGGACAGGTAAATCAGCCCCAGCATTTT

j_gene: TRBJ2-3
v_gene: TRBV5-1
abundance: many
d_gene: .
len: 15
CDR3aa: CASRGGSSHTDTQYF
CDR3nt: TGCGCCAGCAGGGGAGGTAGCAGTCACACAGATACGCAGTATTTT

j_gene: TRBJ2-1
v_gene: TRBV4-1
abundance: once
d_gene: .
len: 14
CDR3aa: CASSHLGLGNEQFF
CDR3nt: TGCGCCAGCAGCCATTTGGGACTGGGCAATGAGCAGTTCTTC